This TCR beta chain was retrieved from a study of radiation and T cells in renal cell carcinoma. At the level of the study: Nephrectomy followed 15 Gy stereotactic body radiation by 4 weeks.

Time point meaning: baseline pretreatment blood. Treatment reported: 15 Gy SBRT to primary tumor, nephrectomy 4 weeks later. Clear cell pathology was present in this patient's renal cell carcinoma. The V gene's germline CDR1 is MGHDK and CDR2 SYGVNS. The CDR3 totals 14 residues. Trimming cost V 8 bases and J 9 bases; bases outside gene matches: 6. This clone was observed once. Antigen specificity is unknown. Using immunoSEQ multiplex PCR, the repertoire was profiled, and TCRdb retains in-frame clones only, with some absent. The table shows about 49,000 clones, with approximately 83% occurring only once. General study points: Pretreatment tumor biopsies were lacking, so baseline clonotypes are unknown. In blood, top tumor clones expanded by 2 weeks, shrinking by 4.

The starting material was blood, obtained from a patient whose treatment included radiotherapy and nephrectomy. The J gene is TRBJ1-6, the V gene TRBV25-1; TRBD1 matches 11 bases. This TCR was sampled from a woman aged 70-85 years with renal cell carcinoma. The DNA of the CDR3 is TGTGCCAGCCTGGGGGGGACAGGGGGTTCACCCCTCCACTTT. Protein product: CASLGGTGGSPLHF.